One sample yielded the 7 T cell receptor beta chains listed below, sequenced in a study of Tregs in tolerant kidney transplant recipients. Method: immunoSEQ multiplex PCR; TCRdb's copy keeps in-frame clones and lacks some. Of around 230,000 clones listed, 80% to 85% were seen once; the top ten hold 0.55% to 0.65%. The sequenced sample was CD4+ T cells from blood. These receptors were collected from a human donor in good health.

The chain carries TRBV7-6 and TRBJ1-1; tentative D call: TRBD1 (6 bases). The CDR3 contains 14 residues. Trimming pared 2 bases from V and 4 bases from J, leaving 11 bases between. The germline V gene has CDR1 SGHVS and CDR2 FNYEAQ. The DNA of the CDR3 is TGTGCCAGCAGCTTAAATTCAGGGGTCACTGAAGCTTTCTTT. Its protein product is CASSLNSGVTEAFF.

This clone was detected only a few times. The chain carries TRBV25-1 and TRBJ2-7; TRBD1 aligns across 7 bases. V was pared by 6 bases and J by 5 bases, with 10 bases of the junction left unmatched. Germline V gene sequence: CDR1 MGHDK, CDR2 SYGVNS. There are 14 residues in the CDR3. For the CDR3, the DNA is TGTGCCAGCAGCCGGATGACAGGGAACCACGAGCAGTACTTC. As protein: CASSRMTGNHEQYF.

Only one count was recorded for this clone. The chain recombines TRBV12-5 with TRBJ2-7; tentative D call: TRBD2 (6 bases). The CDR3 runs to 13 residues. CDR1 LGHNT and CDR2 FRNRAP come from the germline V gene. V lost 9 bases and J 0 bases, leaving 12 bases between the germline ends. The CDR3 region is CARGRGSSYEQYF. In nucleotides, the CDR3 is TGTGCTAGGGGCCGGGGGAGCTCCTACGAGCAGTACTTC.

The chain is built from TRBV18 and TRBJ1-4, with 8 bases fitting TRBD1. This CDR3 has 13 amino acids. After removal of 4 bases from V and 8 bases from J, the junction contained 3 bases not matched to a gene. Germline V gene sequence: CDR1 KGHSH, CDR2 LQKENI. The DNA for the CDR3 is TGTGCCAGCTCACGCGGACAGGGAGAAAAACTGTTTTTT. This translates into CASSRGQGEKLFF. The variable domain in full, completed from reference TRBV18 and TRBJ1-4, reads NAGVMQNPRHLVRRRGQEARLRCSPMKGHSHVYWYRQLPEEGLKFMVYLQKENIIDESGMPKERFSAEFPKEGPSILRIQQVVRGDSAAYFCASSRGQGEKLFFGSGTQLSVL.

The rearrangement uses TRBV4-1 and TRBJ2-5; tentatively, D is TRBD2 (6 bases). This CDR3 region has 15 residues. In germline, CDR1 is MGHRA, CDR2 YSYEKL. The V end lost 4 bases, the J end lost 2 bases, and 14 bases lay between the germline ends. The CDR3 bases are TGCGCCAGCAGCCGCCTTTGGGGGACTCAAGAGACCCAGTACTTC. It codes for CASSRLWGTQETQYF.

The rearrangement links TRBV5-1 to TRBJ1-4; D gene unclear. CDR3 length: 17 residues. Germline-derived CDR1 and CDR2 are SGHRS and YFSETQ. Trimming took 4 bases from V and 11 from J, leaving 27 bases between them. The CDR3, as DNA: TGCGCCAGCAGCCCTTCTGGGCCCTCGGGCGTTGTGAAGAAACTGTTTTTT. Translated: CASSPSGPSGVVKKLFF.

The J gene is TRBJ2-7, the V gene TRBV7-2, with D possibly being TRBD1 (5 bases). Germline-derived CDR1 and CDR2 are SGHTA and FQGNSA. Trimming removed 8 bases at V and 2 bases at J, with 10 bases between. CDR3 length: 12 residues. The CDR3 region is CASSRDTYEQYF. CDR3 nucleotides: TGTGCCAGCTCCAGGGATACCTACGAGCAGTACTTC.